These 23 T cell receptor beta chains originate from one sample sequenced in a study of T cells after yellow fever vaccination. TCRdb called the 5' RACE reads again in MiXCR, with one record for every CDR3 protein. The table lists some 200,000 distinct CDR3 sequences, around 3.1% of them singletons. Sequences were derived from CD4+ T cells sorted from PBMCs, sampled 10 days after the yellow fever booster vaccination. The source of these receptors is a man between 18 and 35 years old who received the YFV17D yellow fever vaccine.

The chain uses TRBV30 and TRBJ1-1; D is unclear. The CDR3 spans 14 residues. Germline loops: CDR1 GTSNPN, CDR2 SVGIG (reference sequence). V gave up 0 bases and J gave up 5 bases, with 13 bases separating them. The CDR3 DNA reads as TGTGCCTGGAGTGTAAGCCTGGGAGGTACTGAAGCTTTCTTT. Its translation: CAWSVSLGGTEAFF.

The CDR3 bases are TGTGCCAGCAGCGCCATACAAGAGACCCAGTACTTC. It encodes CASSAIQETQYF. The chain carries TRBV25-1 and TRBJ2-5; no clear D. Trimming left V 6 bases short and J 2 bases short, with 7 bases between. The CDR3 spans 12 residues. In germline, CDR1 is MGHDK, CDR2 SYGVNS.

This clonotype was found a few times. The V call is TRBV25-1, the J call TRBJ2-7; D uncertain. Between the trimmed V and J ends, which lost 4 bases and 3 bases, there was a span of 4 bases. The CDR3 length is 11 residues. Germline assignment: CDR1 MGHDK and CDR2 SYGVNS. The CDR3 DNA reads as TGTGCCAGCAGTGCTTACTACGAGCAGTACTTC. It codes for CASSAYYEQYF.

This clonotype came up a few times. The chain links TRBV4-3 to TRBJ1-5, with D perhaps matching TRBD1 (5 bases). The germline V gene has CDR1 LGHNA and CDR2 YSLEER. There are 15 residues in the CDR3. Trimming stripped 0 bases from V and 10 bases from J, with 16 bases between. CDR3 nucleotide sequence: TGCGCCAGCAGCCAAGATGCTGCAGGGAGAAGACCCCAGCATTTT. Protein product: CASSQDAAGRRPQHF.

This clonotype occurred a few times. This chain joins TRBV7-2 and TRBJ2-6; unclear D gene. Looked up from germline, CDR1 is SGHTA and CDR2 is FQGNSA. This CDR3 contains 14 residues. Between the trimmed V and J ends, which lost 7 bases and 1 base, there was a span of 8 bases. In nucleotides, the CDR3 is TGTGCCAGCACCCCCTGGTCTGGGGCCAACGTCCTGACTTTC. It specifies CASTPWSGANVLTF.

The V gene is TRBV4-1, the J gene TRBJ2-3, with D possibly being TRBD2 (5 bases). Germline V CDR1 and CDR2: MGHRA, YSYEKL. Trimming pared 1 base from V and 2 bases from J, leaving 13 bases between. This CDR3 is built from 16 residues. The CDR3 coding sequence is TGCGCCAGCAGCCAAGTGACGCGGGCCCTCACAGATACGCAGTATTTT. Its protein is CASSQVTRALTDTQYF.

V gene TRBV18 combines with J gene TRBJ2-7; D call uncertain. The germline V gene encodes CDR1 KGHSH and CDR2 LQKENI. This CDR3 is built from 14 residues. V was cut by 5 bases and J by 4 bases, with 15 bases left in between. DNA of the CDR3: TGTGCCAGCTCAGCCCGACTGGCGGCGTACGAGCAGTACTTC. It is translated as CASSARLAAYEQYF.

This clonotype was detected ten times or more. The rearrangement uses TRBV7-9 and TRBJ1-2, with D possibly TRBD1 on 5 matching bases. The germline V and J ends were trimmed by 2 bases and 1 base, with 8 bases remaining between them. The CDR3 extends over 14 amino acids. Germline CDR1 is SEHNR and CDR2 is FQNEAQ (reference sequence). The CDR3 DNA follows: TGTGCCAGCAGCTTACAGGGCCTTAACTATGGCTACACCTTC. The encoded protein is CASSLQGLNYGYTF.

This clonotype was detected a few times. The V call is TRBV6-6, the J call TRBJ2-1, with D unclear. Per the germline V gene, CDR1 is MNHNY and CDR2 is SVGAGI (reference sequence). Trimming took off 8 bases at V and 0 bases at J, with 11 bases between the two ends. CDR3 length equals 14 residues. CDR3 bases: TGTGCCAGCCGGGCAGGACGCTCCTACAATGAGCAGTTCTTC. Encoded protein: CASRAGRSYNEQFF.

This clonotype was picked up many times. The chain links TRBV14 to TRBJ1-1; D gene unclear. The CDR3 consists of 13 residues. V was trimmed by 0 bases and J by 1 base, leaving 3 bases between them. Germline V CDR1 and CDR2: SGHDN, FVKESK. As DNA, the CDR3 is TGTGCCAGCAGCCAAGATCAGAACACTGAAGCTTTCTTT. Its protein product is CASSQDQNTEAFF.

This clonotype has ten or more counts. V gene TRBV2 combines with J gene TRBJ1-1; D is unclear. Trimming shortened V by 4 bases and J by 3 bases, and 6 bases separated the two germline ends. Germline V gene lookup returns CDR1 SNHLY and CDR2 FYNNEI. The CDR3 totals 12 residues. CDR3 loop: CASSVVDTEAFF. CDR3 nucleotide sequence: TGTGCCAGCAGTGTTGTAGACACTGAAGCTTTCTTT.

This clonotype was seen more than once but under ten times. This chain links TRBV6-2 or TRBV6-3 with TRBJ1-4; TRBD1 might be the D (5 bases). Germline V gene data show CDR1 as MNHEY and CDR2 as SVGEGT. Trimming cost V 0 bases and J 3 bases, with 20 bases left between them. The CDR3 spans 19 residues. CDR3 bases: TGTGCCAGCAGTTACTCGCCGAGCAGGGCAAATCCGGCTAATGAAAAACTGTTTTTT. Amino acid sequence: CASSYSPSRANPANEKLFF.

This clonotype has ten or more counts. CDR3 bases: TGTGCCAGCTCGCGGACTGGGGGAGAGACCCAGTACTTC. Its translation: CASSRTGGETQYF. The chain uses TRBV18 and TRBJ2-5; TRBD1 or TRBD2 may be the D gene (5 bases each). CDR1 is KGHSH, CDR2 LQKENI, per germline. The ends were cut back, 6 bases at V and 4 bases at J, with 12 bases in the middle. The CDR3 length is 13 residues.

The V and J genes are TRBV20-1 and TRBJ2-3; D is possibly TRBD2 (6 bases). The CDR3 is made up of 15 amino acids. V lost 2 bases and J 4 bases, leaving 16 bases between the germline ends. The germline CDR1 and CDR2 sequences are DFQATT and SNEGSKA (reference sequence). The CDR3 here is CSARRMGGRADTQYF. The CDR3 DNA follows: TGCAGTGCTAGAAGAATGGGGGGTAGGGCAGATACGCAGTATTTT.

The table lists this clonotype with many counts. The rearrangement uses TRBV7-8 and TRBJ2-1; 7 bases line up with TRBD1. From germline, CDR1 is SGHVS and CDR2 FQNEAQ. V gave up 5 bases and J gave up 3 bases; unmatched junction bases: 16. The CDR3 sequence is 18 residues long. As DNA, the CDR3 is TGTGCCAGCAGCCCGAGCCGGGACAGCTGGTACTACTACAATGAGCAGTTCTTC. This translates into CASSPSRDSWYYYNEQFF.

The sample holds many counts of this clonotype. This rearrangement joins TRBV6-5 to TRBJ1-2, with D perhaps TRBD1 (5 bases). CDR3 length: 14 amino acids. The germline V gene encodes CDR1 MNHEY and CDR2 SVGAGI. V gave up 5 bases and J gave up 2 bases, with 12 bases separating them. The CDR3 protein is CASSRSTANYGYTF. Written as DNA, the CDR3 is TGTGCCAGCAGTCGTTCGACAGCCAACTATGGCTACACCTTC.

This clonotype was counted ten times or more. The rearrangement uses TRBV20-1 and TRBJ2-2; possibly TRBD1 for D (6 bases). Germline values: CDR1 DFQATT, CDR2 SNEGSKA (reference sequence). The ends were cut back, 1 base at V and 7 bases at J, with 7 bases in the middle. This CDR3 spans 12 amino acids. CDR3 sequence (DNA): TGCAGTGCTAGAGGAGGGGGCGGGGAGCTGTTTTTT. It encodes CSARGGGGELFF.

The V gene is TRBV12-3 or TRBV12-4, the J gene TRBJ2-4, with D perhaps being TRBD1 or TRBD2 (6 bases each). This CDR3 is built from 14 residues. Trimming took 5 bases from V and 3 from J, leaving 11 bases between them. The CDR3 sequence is CASSLGGGKNIQYF. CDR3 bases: TGTGCCAGCAGTCTAGGGGGAGGCAAAAACATTCAGTACTTC.

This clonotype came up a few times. For the CDR3, the DNA is TGTGCCAGCAGTTCCGACCCCTCCGGGACTTCTGAAGCTTTCTTT. Its translation: CASSSDPSGTSEAFF. This chain uses TRBV27 with TRBJ1-1; D may be TRBD1 (5 bases). The CDR3 length is 15 residues. The germline CDR1 and CDR2 sequences are MNHEY and SMNVEV (reference sequence). Trimming removed 4 bases at V and 6 bases at J, with 18 bases between.

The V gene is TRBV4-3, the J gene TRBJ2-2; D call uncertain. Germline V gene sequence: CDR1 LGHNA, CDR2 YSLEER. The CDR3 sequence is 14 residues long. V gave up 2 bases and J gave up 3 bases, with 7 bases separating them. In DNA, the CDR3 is TGCGCCAGCAGCCAACACTCGTACACCGGGGAGCTGTTTTTT. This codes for CASSQHSYTGELFF.

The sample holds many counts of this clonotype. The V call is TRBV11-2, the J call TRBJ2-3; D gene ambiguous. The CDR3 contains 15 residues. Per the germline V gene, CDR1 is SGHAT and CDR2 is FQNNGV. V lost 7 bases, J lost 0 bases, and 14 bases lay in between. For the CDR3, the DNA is TGTGCCAGCAACTCGTGGCAGGTTAGCACAGATACGCAGTATTTT. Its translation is CASNSWQVSTDTQYF.

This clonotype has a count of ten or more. The CDR3, as DNA: TGTGCCAGCAGGCAGGGGGGGGGCAATCAGCCCCAGCATTTT. This translates into CASRQGGGNQPQHF. The chain is built from TRBV12-3 or TRBV12-4 and TRBJ1-5, with TRBD1 matching over 7 bases. This CDR3 has 14 amino acids. J lost 2 bases, V lost 6 bases, and 4 bases had no gene match.

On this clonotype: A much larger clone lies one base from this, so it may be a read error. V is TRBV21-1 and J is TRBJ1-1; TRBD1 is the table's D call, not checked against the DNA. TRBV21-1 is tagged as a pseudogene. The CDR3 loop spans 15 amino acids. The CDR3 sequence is CASCRTSRGGTEAFF. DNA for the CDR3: TGTGCCAGCTGCCGTACCAGCCGGGGTGGCACTGAAGCTTTCTTT.